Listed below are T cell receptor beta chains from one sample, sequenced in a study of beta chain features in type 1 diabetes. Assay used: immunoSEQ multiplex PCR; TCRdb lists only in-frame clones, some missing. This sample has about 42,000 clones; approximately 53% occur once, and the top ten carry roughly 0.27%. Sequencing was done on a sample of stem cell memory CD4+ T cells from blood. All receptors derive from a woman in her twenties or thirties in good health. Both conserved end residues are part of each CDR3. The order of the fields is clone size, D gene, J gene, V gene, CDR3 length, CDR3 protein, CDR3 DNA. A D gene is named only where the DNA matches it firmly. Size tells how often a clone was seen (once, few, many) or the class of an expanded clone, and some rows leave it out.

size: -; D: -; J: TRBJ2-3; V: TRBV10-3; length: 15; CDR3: CAISESGLTGDTQYF; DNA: TGTGCCATCAGTGAGTCGGGACTCACCGGCGATACGCAGTATTTT
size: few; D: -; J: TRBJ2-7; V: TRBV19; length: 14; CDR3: CASSIARGTYEQYF; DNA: TGTGCCAGTAGTATAGCAAGAGGGACCTACGAGCAGTACTTC
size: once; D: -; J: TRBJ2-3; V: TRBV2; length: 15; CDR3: CASRGVGQNTDTQYF; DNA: TGTGCCAGCAGAGGGGTAGGACAGAACACAGATACGCAGTATTTT
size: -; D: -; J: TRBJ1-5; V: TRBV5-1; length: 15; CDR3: CASSLSSGGGQPQHF; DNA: TGCGCCAGCAGCTTGTCTTCGGGGGGCGGGCAGCCCCAGCATTTT
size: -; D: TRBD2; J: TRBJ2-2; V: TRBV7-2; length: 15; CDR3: CASSREAGLTGELFF; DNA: TGTGCCAGCAGCCGGGAGGCCGGACTCACCGGGGAGCTGTTTTTT
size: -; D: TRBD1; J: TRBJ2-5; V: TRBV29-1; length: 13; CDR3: CSVDRGQSETQYF; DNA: TGCAGCGTTGACAGGGGGCAGTCAGAGACCCAGTACTTC
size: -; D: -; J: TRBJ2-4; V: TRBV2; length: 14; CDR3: CASSDPVPKNIQYF; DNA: TGTGCCAGCAGTGACCCCGTCCCCAAAAACATTCAGTACTTC
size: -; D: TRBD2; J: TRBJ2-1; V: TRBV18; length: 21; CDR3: CASSPPLGTSGRRDTINEQFF; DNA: TGTGCCAGCTCACCCCCGCTCGGGACTAGCGGGAGAAGGGATACGATCAATGAGCAGTTCTTC
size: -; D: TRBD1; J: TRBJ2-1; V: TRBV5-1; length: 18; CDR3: CASRPFPPSGTDNNEQFF; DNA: TGCGCCAGCAGACCTTTTCCCCCCTCCGGGACAGACAACAATGAGCAGTTCTTC
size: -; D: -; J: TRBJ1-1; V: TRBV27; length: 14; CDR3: CASSLWRGNTEAFF; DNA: TGTGCCAGCAGTTTATGGAGAGGGAACACTGAAGCTTTCTTT
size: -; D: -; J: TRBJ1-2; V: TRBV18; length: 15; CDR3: CASSPNRDNLYGYTF; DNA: TGTGCCAGCTCACCTAACCGGGACAACCTCTATGGCTACACCTTC
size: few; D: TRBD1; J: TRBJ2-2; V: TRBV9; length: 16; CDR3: CASSVGGQAKGGELFF; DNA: TGTGCCAGCAGCGTAGGCGGACAGGCCAAGGGCGGGGAGCTGTTTTTT
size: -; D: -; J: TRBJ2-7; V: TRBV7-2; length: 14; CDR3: CASSLTLGLTEQYF; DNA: TGTGCCAGCAGCTTAACTCTCGGACTCACGGAGCAGTACTTC
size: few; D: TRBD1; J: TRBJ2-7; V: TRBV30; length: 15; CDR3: CAWTKGQATAYEQYF; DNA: TGTGCCTGGACCAAAGGACAGGCGACCGCCTACGAGCAGTACTTC
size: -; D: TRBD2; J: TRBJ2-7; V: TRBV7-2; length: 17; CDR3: CASSQEVAGGPAYEQYF; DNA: TGCGCCAGCAGCCAAGAGGTTGCGGGAGGGCCCGCCTACGAGCAGTACTTC
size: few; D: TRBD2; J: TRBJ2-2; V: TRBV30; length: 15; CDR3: CACIGAGDVTGELFF; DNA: TGTGCCTGCATCGGGGCGGGAGATGTCACCGGGGAGCTGTTTTTT
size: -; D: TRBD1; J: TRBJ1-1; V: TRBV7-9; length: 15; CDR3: CASSLAGTGKSEAFF; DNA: TGTGCCAGCAGCTTAGCAGGGACAGGGAAGTCTGAAGCTTTCTTT
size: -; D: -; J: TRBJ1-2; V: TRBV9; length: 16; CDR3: CASSVGAGTHNYGYTF; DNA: TGTGCCAGCAGCGTAGGAGCGGGGACTCACAACTATGGCTACACCTTC
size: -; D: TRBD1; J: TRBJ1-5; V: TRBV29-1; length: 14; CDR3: CSVTQQGADQPQHF; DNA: TGCAGCGTGACCCAACAGGGGGCAGATCAGCCCCAGCATTTT
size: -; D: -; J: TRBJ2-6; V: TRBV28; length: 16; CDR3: CASRDNQVSGANVLTF; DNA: TGTGCCAGCCGGGACAACCAAGTCTCTGGGGCCAACGTCCTGACTTTC
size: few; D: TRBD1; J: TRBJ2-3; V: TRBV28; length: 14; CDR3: CASSRTGRTDTQYF; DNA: TGTGCCAGCAGTAGGACAGGGAGGACAGATACGCAGTATTTT
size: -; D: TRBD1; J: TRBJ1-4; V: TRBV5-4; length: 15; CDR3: CASSLEQGASEKLFF; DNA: TGTGCCAGCAGCTTGGAGCAGGGGGCGAGTGAAAAACTGTTTTTT
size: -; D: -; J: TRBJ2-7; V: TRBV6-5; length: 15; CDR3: CASSYNADGAYEQYF; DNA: TGTGCCAGCAGTTACAATGCCGACGGAGCCTACGAGCAGTACTTC
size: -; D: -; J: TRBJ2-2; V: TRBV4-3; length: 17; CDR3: CASSQRQGSKNTGELFF; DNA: TGCGCCAGCAGCCAACGCCAGGGGTCCAAGAACACCGGGGAGCTGTTTTTT
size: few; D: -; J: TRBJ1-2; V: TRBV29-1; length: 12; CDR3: CSVELGDYGYTF; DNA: TGCAGCGTTGAACTGGGCGACTATGGCTACACCTTC
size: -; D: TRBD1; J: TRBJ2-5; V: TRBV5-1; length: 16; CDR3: CASSLARDRVDETQYF; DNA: TGCGCCAGCAGCTTGGCCCGGGACAGGGTTGATGAGACCCAGTACTTC
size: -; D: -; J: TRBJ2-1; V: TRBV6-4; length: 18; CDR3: CASSDLFAGPPVYNEQFF; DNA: TGTGCCAGCAGTGATCTCTTTGCGGGGCCCCCAGTCTACAATGAGCAGTTCTTC
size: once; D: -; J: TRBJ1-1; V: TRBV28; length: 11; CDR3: CASEDITEAFF; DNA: TGTGCCAGCGAGGACATTACTGAAGCTTTCTTT
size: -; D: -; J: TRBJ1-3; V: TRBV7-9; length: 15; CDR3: CASSPHNMRGNTIYF; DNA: TGTGCCAGCAGCCCTCACAACATGAGGGGAAACACCATATATTTT
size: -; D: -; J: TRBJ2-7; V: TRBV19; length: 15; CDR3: CASSKWFEGNYEQYF; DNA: TGTGCCAGTAGTAAATGGTTTGAGGGCAACTACGAGCAGTACTTC
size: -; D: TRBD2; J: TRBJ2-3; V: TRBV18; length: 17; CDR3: CASSPTLAGGRTDTQYF; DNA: TGTGCCAGCTCACCAACACTAGCGGGAGGCCGCACAGATACGCAGTATTTT
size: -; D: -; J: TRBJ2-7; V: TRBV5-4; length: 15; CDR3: CASSLGQGHFYEQYF; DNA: TGTGCCAGCAGCTTGGGTCAAGGACACTTCTACGAGCAGTACTTC
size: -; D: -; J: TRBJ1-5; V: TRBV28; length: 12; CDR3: CASSTVSQPQHF; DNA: TGTGCCAGCAGCACAGTCAGTCAGCCCCAGCATTTT
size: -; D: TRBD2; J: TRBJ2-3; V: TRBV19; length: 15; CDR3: CAVRGLAESTDTQYF; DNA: TGTGCCGTCAGAGGACTAGCGGAAAGCACAGATACGCAGTATTTT
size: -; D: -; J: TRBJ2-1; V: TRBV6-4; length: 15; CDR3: CASSLSGSSYNEQFF; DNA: TGTGCCAGCAGCCTCAGCGGAAGCTCCTACAATGAGCAGTTCTTC
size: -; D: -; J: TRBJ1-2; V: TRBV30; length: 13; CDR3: CASPFPYDYGYTF; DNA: TGTGCCTCCCCGTTCCCCTATGACTATGGCTACACCTTC
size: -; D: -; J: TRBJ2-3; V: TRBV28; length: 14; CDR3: CASYAVEVTDTQYF; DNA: TGTGCCAGCTACGCCGTGGAGGTTACAGATACGCAGTATTTT
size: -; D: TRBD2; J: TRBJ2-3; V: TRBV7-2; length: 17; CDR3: CASSELAGRSSTDTQYF; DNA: TGTGCCAGCAGTGAACTAGCGGGACGATCTAGCACAGATACGCAGTATTTT
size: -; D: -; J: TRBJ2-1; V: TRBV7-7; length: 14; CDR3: CASSRGDSRGEQFF; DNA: TGTGCTAGCAGCCGTGGGGACTCCCGTGGTGAGCAGTTCTTC